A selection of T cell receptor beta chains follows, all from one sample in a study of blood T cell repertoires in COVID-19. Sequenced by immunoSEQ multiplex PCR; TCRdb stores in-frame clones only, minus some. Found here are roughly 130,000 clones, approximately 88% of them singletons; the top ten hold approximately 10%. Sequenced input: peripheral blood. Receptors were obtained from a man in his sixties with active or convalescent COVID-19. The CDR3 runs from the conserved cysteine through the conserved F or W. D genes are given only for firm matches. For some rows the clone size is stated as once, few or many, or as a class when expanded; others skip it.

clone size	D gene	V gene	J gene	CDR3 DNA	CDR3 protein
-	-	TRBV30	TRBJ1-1	TGTGCCTGGAGTGAACAGATCAACACTGAAGCTTTCTTT	CAWSEQINTEAFF
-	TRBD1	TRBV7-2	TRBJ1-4	TGTGCCAGCAGCGGACAGGGCTTGTGGGCAACTAATGAAAAACTGTTTTTT	CASSGQGLWATNEKLFF
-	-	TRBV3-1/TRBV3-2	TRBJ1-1	TGTGCCAGCAGCCGAATGGTACAGGTCATGAACACTGAAGCTTTCTTT	CASSRMVQVMNTEAFF
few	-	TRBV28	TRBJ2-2	TGTGCCAGCAGTTCAGAGAACACCGGGGAGCTGTTTTTT	CASSSENTGELFF
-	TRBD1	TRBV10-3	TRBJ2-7	TGTGCCATCAGTGATGGGACAGGGGTCGCGTACGAGCAGTACTTC	CAISDGTGVAYEQYF
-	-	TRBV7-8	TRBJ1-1	TGTGCCAGCAGCTTCGGGACATCCAACACTGAAGCTTTCTTT	CASSFGTSNTEAFF
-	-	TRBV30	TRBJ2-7	TGTGCCTGGAGTGTGCAGGGATCCGAGCAGTACTTC	CAWSVQGSEQYF
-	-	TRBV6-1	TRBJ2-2	TGTGCCAGCAGTGAATTGGGTCAGGCCACCGGGGAGCTGTTTTTT	CASSELGQATGELFF
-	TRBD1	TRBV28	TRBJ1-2	TGTGCCAGCAGAGTAGGACAGGGCGGAATCTATGGCTACACCTTC	CASRVGQGGIYGYTF
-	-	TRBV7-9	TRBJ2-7	TGTGCCAGCAGCGTACGCCAAAATCCCATCGGCGAGCAGTACTTC	CASSVRQNPIGEQYF
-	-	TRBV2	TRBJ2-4	TGTGCCAGCAGTCCTGAACTAGCCAAAAACATTCAGTACTTC	CASSPELAKNIQYF
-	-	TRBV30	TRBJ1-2	-	CAWGPSISVPGKRGRDF
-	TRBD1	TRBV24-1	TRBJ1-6	TGTGCCACCAGTGAAGGGACAGGGTCTTCACCCCTCCACTTT	CATSEGTGSSPLHF
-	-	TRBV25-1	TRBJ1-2	TGTGCCAGCAGTGAATCCAGCTATGGCTACACCTTC	CASSESSYGYTF
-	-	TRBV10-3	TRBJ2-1	TGTGCCATCAGCGAGCGACTCTCTGGCGAATACAATGAGCAGTTCTTC	CAISERLSGEYNEQFF
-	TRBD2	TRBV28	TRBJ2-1	TGTGCCAGCAGGGGAGCGGGAGCTGGCAATGAGCAGTTCTTC	CASRGAGAGNEQFF
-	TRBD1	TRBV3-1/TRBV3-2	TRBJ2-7	TGTGCCAGCAGCAACCGGGACAGGTACTACGAGCAGTACTTC	CASSNRDRYYEQYF
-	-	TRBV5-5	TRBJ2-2	TGTGCCAGCAGTTGGGGCGGGAACACCGGGGAGCTGTTTTTT	CASSWGGNTGELFF
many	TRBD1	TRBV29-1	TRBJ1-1	TGCAGCGTATTGGACAGGGCCTTCGGGAACACTGAAGCTTTCTTT	CSVLDRAFGNTEAFF
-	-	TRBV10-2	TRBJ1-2	TGCGCCAGCAGTGAGTCGATGGGGGGACGTAACTATGGCTACACCTTC	CASSESMGGRNYGYTF
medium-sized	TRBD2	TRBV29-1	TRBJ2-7	TGCAGCGTTGAAGTCTCCATAGCGGGAGGGCGGTACGAGCAGTACTTC	CSVEVSIAGGRYEQYF
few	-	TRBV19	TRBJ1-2	TGTGCCAGTAGTATTGGGACTCCCTATGGCTACACCTTC	CASSIGTPYGYTF
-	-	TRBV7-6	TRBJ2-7	TGTGCCAGCAGCTTATCTCCCCTCGGGGATACCGAGCAGTACTTC	CASSLSPLGDTEQYF
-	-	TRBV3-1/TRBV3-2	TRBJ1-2	TGTGCCAGCAGCCCGTCAGCCGAGCGTGGCTACACCTTC	CASSPSAERGYTF
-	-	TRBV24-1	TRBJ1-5	TGTGCCACCAGTGATTTGCGGGGGAGAGGCAATCAGCCCCAGCATTTT	CATSDLRGRGNQPQHF
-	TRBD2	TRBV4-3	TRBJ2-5	TGCGCCAGCAGCCAAGCCCTAGCGGGAGGGCGGCAAGAGACCCAGTACTTC	CASSQALAGGRQETQYF
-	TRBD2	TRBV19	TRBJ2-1	TGTGCCAGTTTAAACCGAGCGGGAGTAGGGGGGGGGAATGAGCAGTTCTTC	CASLNRAGVGGGNEQFF
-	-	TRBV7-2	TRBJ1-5	TGTGCCAGCAGCTTAGGCGGGGGAGGCAATCAGCCCCAGCATTTT	CASSLGGGGNQPQHF
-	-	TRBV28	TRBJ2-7	TGTGCCAGCAGTCTCCACACAGGGCTACAGCAGTACTTC	CASSLHTGLQQYF
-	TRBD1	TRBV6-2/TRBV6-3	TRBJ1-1	TGTGCCAGCAGCTTAACAGGGGCAGTCACTGAAGCTTTCTTT	CASSLTGAVTEAFF
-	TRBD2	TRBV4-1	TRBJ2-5	TGCGCCAGCAGCCCCCGGGAGGGCGGAGAGACCCAGTACTTC	CASSPREGGETQYF
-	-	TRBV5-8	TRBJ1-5	TGTGCCAGCAGCTTGGGTGAGGGGGTAGGCAATCAGCCCCAGCATTTT	CASSLGEGVGNQPQHF
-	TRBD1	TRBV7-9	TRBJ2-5	TGTGCCAGCAGCTTAAGGGACAGGGGAGAGACCCAGTACTTC	CASSLRDRGETQYF
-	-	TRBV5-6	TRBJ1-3	TGTGCCAGCAGCTTGGTTTTCAGGGACTCTGGAAACACCATATATTTT	CASSLVFRDSGNTIYF
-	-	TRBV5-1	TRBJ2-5	TGCGCCAGCAGCCCCGGCGGGGCCAAAGAGACCCAGTACTTC	CASSPGGAKETQYF
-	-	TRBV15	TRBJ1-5	TGTGCCACCAGCAGAGAGGGACAAGGTCTACCCAATCAGCCCCAGCATTTT	CATSREGQGLPNQPQHF
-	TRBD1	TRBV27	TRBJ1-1	TGTGCCAGCAGTCGAGCGGACAGGGCGGCCACTGAAGCTTTCTTT	CASSRADRAATEAFF
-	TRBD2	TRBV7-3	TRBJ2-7	TGTGCCAGCAGTTCCCTTCGCGGGAGCTCCTACGAGCAGTACTTC	CASSSLRGSSYEQYF
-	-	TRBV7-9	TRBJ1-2	TGTGCCAGCAGCTTAGTGGCACCTTTGTCCTATGGCTACACCTTC	CASSLVAPLSYGYTF
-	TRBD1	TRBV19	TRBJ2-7	TGTGCCAGTAGTGCTATTCGACAGGGGAACTCCTACGAGCAGTACTTC	CASSAIRQGNSYEQYF
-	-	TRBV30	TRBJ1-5	TGTGCCTGGAGTTTCCCTTCCAGGGGAATCGATCAGCCCCAGCATTTT	CAWSFPSRGIDQPQHF
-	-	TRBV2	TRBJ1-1	TGTGCCAGCAGCCAACAGGAGATCACTGAAGCTTTCTTT	CASSQQEITEAFF
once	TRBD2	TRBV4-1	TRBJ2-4	TGCGCCAGCAGCCAGACGACTAGCGGGTCAGCCAAAAACATTCAGTACTTC	CASSQTTSGSAKNIQYF
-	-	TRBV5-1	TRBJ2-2	TGCGCCAGCAGAGCCGCGAGGGTTTTTGGCGGGGAGCTGTTTTTT	CASRAARVFGGELFF
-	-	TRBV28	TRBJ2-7	TGTGCCAGCAGTTTATCTAGTCTGGGTTCCTACGAGCAGTACTTC	CASSLSSLGSYEQYF
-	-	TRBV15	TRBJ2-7	TGTGCCACCAGCTCAACGGGAGCCTACTACGAGCAGTACTTC	CATSSTGAYYEQYF
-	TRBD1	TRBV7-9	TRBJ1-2	TGTGCCAGCAGCTTTCTCGACAGGGCTGGCTACACCTTC	CASSFLDRAGYTF
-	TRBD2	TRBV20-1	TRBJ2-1	TGCAGTGCTAGTTTTTGGACTAGCGGGAAGTCCTACAATGAGCAGTTCTTC	CSASFWTSGKSYNEQFF
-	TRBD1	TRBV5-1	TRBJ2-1	TGCGCCAGCAGCCGAGGACAGGGGAGCAATGAGCAGTTCTTC	CASSRGQGSNEQFF
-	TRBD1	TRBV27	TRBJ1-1	TGTGCCAGCAGCTCCGGGACAGTGAACACTGAAGCTTTCTTT	CASSSGTVNTEAFF
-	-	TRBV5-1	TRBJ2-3	TGCGCCAGCACCCCCCGCCCCGGGAGCCCAGATACGCAGTATTTT	CASTPRPGSPDTQYF
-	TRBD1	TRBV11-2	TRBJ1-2	TGTGCCAGCAGCTTAGGGGCCAGGGGGCTCGGCTACACCTTC	CASSLGARGLGYTF
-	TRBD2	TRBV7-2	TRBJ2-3	TGTGCCAGCAGCCCAAGGGTAGCGGGAGGCACAGATACGCAGTATTTT	CASSPRVAGGTDTQYF